The next 19 T cell receptor beta chains were all read from a single sample in a study of cytomegalovirus exposure and HLA in healthy donors. Clones were read by immunoSEQ multiplex PCR, and TCRdb kept only the in-frame ones, dropping some. Found here are some 110,000 clones, about 86% of them singletons; the top ten hold roughly 4%. The specimen was PBMCs. These receptors were collected from a woman between 18 and 30 years old in good health and CMV-seropositive.

J is TRBJ1-1 and V is TRBV19; a weak D match, TRBD1 (6 bases). Germline CDR1 and CDR2: LNHDA and SQIVND (reference sequence). Trimming removed 5 bases at V and 5 bases at J, with 9 bases between. The CDR3 has 12 residues. CDR3 sequence: CASSDRYTEAFF. CDR3 in DNA: TGTGCCAGTAGTGACAGGTATACTGAAGCTTTCTTT.

The rearrangement joins TRBV15 to TRBJ1-3; D might be TRBD1 (5 bases). The CDR3 spans 17 residues. Germline CDR1 LNHNV, CDR2 YYDKDF (reference sequence). Deletions cut 3 bases from V and 2 bases from J, with 17 bases between. CDR3 amino acids: CATSSPPVWGAGNTIYF. The CDR3 DNA reads TGTGCCACCAGCAGTCCCCCTGTTTGGGGGGCTGGAAACACCATATATTTT.

The chain joins TRBV28 to TRBJ2-7; no clear D gene. CDR1 and CDR2 (germline): MDHEN, SYDVKM. The V end was cut by 4 bases, the J end by 1 base, with 8 bases between. The CDR3 runs to 13 residues. The CDR3 DNA is TGTGCCAGCAGTTCCCCCGGGTCCTACGAGCAGTACTTC. Translation gives CASSSPGSYEQYF.

This clone was observed once. The rearrangement joins TRBV7-6 to TRBJ1-1, with D possibly being TRBD1 (5 bases). Trimming stripped 6 bases from V and 1 base from J, with 9 bases between. Germline V gives CDR1 SGHVS, CDR2 FNYEAQ. The CDR3 spans 13 residues. CDR3 in amino acids: CASRPGENTEAFF. The CDR3 nucleotides read TGTGCCAGCAGGCCGGGGGAGAACACTGAAGCTTTCTTT. The full variable domain, in which reference TRBV7-6 and TRBJ1-1 provide the parts outside the CDR3, is GAGVSQSPRYKVTKRGQDVALRCDPISGHVSLYWYRQALGQGPEFLTYFNYEAQQDKSGLPNDRFSAERPEGSISTLTIQRTEQRDSAMYRCASRPGENTEAFFGQGTRLTVV.

The genes are TRBV11-3 and TRBJ1-3, with a weak D call TRBD1 (6 bases). This CDR3 spans 17 amino acids. V shed 2 bases and J shed 0 bases, with 14 bases lying between them. CDR1 and CDR2 from the germline V gene are SGHNT and YENEEA. The CDR3 here is CASSLSQGESSGNTIYF. The CDR3 DNA follows: TGTGCCAGCAGCTTATCACAGGGTGAGAGCTCTGGAAACACCATATATTTT. Based on the CDR3 plus reference TRBV11-3 and TRBJ1-3, the full variable domain is EAGVVQSPRYKIIEKKQPVAFWCNPISGHNTLYWYLQNLGQGPELLIRYENEEAVDDSQLPKDRFSAERLKGVDSTLKIQPAELGDSAVYLCASSLSQGESSGNTIYFGEGSWLTVV.

V and J are TRBV29-1 and TRBJ1-2, with 10 positions matching TRBD1. Germline CDR1 SQVTM, CDR2 ANQGSEA. The length of the CDR3 is 12 residues. V trimming: 6 bases; J trimming: 5 bases; junction bases outside the gene matches: 3. CDR3 loop: CSVSGQGYGYTF. CDR3 DNA: TGCAGCGTCTCGGGACAGGGGTATGGCTACACCTTC.

This clone has just a few counts. In the same sample, other DNA sequences code for this CDR3. CDR3 in DNA: TGTGCCAGCAGCGTAGTGGGAGGGGCTGAAGCTTTCTTT. This gives the protein CASSVVGGAEAFF. The rearrangement joins TRBV9 to TRBJ1-1; D perhaps matches TRBD1 (5 bases). The length of the CDR3 is 13 residues. Germline V lookup: CDR1 SGDLS, CDR2 YYNGEE. Trimming took off 0 bases at V and 6 bases at J, with 9 bases between the two ends.

The CDR3 coding sequence is TGCGCCAGCAGCTTGGGGGGAGCGGGGACTCATTACGAGCAGTACTTC. As protein: CASSLGGAGTHYEQYF. J is TRBJ2-7 and V is TRBV5-1; TRBD2 agrees at 7 bases. The V segment lost 0 bases and the J segment 4 bases; nucleotides outside the gene matches: 10. The germline gives CDR1 SGHRS, CDR2 YFSETQ. CDR3 length equals 16 residues.

The rearrangement links TRBV2 to TRBJ1-3; weak D call: TRBD1 (6 bases). The germline V and J ends were trimmed by 10 bases and 0 bases, with 13 bases remaining between them. The germline V gene encodes CDR1 SNHLY and CDR2 FYNNEI. The CDR3 loop spans 14 amino acids. CDR3: CAILSRGSGNTIYF. DNA of the CDR3: TGTGCCATCTTAAGCAGGGGCTCTGGAAACACCATATATTTT.

V gene TRBV7-2 combines with J gene TRBJ1-5; D is perhaps TRBD1 (5 bases). CDR1 and CDR2 (germline): SGHTA, FQGNSA. This CDR3 spans 13 amino acids. Between the trimmed V and J ends, which lost 5 bases and 6 bases, there was a span of 11 bases. The CDR3 spells CASSRGLSQPQHF. CDR3 nucleotides: TGTGCCAGCAGCCGGGGACTATCTCAGCCCCAGCATTTT.

The rearrangement links TRBV29-1 to TRBJ2-1; TRBD2 matches at 11 bases. Trimming at V came to 8 bases and at J to 5 bases, leaving 8 bases not matched to a gene. The CDR3 extends over 14 amino acids. Germline CDR1 is SQVTM and CDR2 is ANQGSEA. The CDR3 sequence is CSTKTSGKDNEQFF. Here the CDR3 DNA reads TGCAGCACGAAGACTAGCGGGAAGGACAATGAGCAGTTCTTC.

CDR3 protein: CASSQEPGQGIPEQYF. The CDR3 nucleotides are TGTGCCAGCTCACAAGAACCGGGACAGGGAATTCCCGAGCAGTACTTC. V usage is TRBV18 and J usage is TRBJ2-7, with 9 bases matching TRBD1. The CDR3 is 16 amino acids. Looked up from germline, CDR1 is KGHSH and CDR2 is LQKENI. J was trimmed by 6 bases and V by 4 bases; bases with no gene match: 13.

This clone was seen a handful of times. The chain's CDR3 is CASGTGGNTIYF. The CDR3 DNA reads as TGTGCCAGCGGGACAGGGGGAAACACCATATATTTT. The rearrangement joins TRBV28 to TRBJ1-3; 9 positions agree with TRBD1. The CDR3 extends over 12 amino acids. Germline V gene sequence: CDR1 MDHEN, CDR2 SYDVKM. V gave up 8 bases and J gave up 4 bases; unmatched junction bases: 0.

The V call is TRBV9, the J call TRBJ2-1, with D maybe TRBD2 (5 bases). The CDR3 has 14 residues. The ends were cut back, 0 bases at V and 9 bases at J, with 13 bases in the middle. Germline V CDR1 and CDR2: SGDLS, YYNGEE. CDR3 sequence (DNA): TGTGCCAGCAGCGTAGATGGACTGAGGAGTGAGCAGTTCTTC. Translation: CASSVDGLRSEQFF.

This clone occurred many times. The chain recombines TRBV10-1 with TRBJ2-7, with 8 nucleotides matching TRBD2. Germline V gene sequence: CDR1 WNHNN, CDR2 SYGVQD (reference sequence). The CDR3 length is 12 residues. Trimming removed 3 bases from V and 6 bases from J; junction bases left unmatched: 1. The CDR3, as DNA: TGCGCCAGCAGTGACGGGGGGGGCGAGCAGTACTTC. Translated, it gives CASSDGGGEQYF.

The rearrangement joins TRBV18 to TRBJ1-1; TRBD1 matches at 8 bases. Germline CDR1 is KGHSH and CDR2 is LQKENI. V gave up 2 bases and J gave up 3 bases; unmatched junction bases: 11. The CDR3 has 17 residues. CDR3 region: CASSPYSGTGRYTEAFF. CDR3 nucleotides: TGTGCCAGCTCACCATACTCCGGGACAGGTAGATACACTGAAGCTTTCTTT.

This chain joins TRBV29-1 and TRBJ2-3; 9 bases align to TRBD2. With V trimmed by 3 bases and J by 3 bases, 7 bases remained unmatched. Germline assignment: CDR1 SQVTM and CDR2 ANQGSEA. The CDR3 is made up of 15 amino acids. CDR3 in DNA: TGCAGCGTTGACGTGGCGGGGGGGAGGACAGATACGCAGTATTTT. It specifies CSVDVAGGRTDTQYF.

About this clone: Other DNA variants within this sample encode the same CDR3. V gene TRBV18 combines with J gene TRBJ2-5; 8 bases align to TRBD1. This CDR3 is built from 14 residues. Trimming took 4 bases from V and 2 from J; bases not matched to a gene: 3. The germline V gene has CDR1 KGHSH and CDR2 LQKENI. The DNA of the CDR3 is TGTGCCAGCTCACTGGGACAGGCTCAAGAGACCCAGTACTTC. Protein product: CASSLGQAQETQYF. Variable domain in full (rest from reference TRBV18 and TRBJ2-5): NAGVMQNPRHLVRRRGQEARLRCSPMKGHSHVYWYRQLPEEGLKFMVYLQKENIIDESGMPKERFSAEFPKEGPSILRIQQVVRGDSAAYFCASSLGQAQETQYFGPGTRLLVL.

The chain links TRBV28 to TRBJ1-2; 8 bases are shared with TRBD1. V lost 4 bases to trimming and J lost 2 bases; unmatched junction nucleotides: 6. Germline V gives CDR1 MDHEN, CDR2 SYDVKM. The CDR3 runs 15 residues. In DNA form, the CDR3 reads TGTGCCAGCAGTTCCTCGGACAGGGAGAACTATGGCTACACCTTC. This encodes CASSSSDRENYGYTF.